These 14 T cell receptor beta chains share one sample of origin, sequenced in a study of blood T cell repertoires in COVID-19. Sequencing was performed with immunoSEQ multiplex PCR; in TCRdb, only in-frame clones are kept and a portion is missing. The profile shows some 110,000 clones, under 90% of them singletons. Sequences were obtained from peripheral blood. Source of these receptors: a woman in her 70s with acute or convalescent COVID-19.

This chain uses TRBV18 with TRBJ1-2; 9 nucleotides agree with TRBD1. This CDR3 has 15 residues. Germline assignment: CDR1 KGHSH and CDR2 LQKENI. Trimming at V came to 4 bases and at J to 4 bases, leaving 7 bases not matched to a gene. The DNA for the CDR3 is TGTGCCAGCTCACTACCCGGGACAGGGACCTATGGCTACACCTTC. Protein sequence: CASSLPGTGTYGYTF.

This clone was seen more than once but under ten times. This sequence joins TRBV11-3 and TRBJ2-1; 15 bases are a match to TRBD2. Germline V CDR1 and CDR2: SGHNT, YENEEA. The CDR3 sequence is 19 residues long. With 5 bases clipped from V and 0 bases from J, the junction kept 8 bases outside the gene matches. Here the CDR3 DNA reads TGTGCCAGCAGCCCAGGCGGACTAGCGGGGGGGAGCTCCTACAATGAGCAGTTCTTC. Translation gives CASSPGGLAGGSSYNEQFF. Variable domain in full (rest from reference TRBV11-3 and TRBJ2-1): EAGVVQSPRYKIIEKKQPVAFWCNPISGHNTLYWYLQNLGQGPELLIRYENEEAVDDSQLPKDRFSAERLKGVDSTLKIQPAELGDSAVYLCASSPGGLAGGSSYNEQFFGPGTRLTVL.

CDR3 protein: CASSSGQISGNTIYF. The CDR3 region has the DNA TGTGCCAGCAGCTCCGGACAGATCTCTGGAAACACCATATATTTT. V and J are TRBV7-9 and TRBJ1-3, with a possible D match to TRBD1 (6 bases). V shed 4 bases and J shed 0 bases, with 10 bases lying between them. Germline lookup yields CDR1 SEHNR and CDR2 FQNEAQ (reference sequence). The CDR3 sequence is 15 residues long.

This clone was found once. The rearrangement links TRBV7-6 to TRBJ2-1; D might be TRBD1 (5 bases). The V and J ends lost 5 bases and 7 bases respectively, with 9 bases between them. Germline V gene data show CDR1 as SGHVS and CDR2 as FNYEAQ. The CDR3 contains 12 residues. CDR3 in amino acids: CASSTGLNEQFF. The CDR3, as DNA: TGTGCCAGCAGCACAGGCCTAAATGAGCAGTTCTTC.

The chain employs TRBV12-3 or TRBV12-4 and TRBJ1-1; D gene uncertain. This CDR3 comprises 13 residues. Between the trimmed V and J ends, which lost 6 bases and 0 bases, there was a span of 8 bases. CDR3 coding DNA: TGTGCCAGCAGATCCGGGGTGAACACTGAAGCTTTCTTT. The encoded protein is CASRSGVNTEAFF.

V and J are TRBV18 and TRBJ1-5; TRBD1 is a possible D gene (5 bases). Germline CDR1 and CDR2: KGHSH and LQKENI. The CDR3 is 16 residues long. V was pared by 6 bases and J by 0 bases, with 15 bases between. The chain's CDR3 is CASSNWGPYSNQPQHF. In DNA form, the CDR3 reads TGTGCCAGCTCTAATTGGGGCCCTTATAGCAATCAGCCCCAGCATTTT.

The rearrangement links TRBV11-3 to TRBJ1-1; 9 positions match TRBD1. This CDR3 comprises 14 residues. CDR1 and CDR2 (germline): SGHNT, YENEEA. With 5 bases clipped from V and 3 bases from J, the junction kept 4 bases outside the gene matches. The CDR3 protein is CASSLQGADTEAFF. For the CDR3, the DNA is TGTGCCAGCAGCCTACAGGGGGCAGACACTGAAGCTTTCTTT.

The chain uses TRBV13 and TRBJ1-4; the D gene is possibly TRBD1 (5 bases). Trimming took off 5 bases at V and 4 bases at J, with 26 bases between the two ends. The CDR3 has 19 amino acids. CDR1 PRHDT and CDR2 FYEKMQ come from the germline V gene (reference sequence). The CDR3 DNA reads as TGTGCCAGCAGCACGCTAGGGGCAGGGAGGACGCAAGATAATGAAAAACTGTTTTTT. Translating it yields CASSTLGAGRTQDNEKLFF.

This chain links TRBV7-9 with TRBJ2-7, with a tentative D call TRBD2 (6 bases). Trimming left V 4 bases short and J 7 bases short, with 14 bases between. Germline assignment: CDR1 SEHNR and CDR2 FQNEAQ (reference sequence). This CDR3 is 13 amino acids long. The CDR3 spells CASSSKSGEEQYF. The DNA of the CDR3 is TGTGCCAGCAGCTCGAAGTCGGGGGAAGAGCAGTACTTC.

In nucleotides, the CDR3 is TGCGCCAGCAGCTCCGACAGAACTGAAGCTTTCTTT. This encodes CASSSDRTEAFF. The chain joins TRBV5-1 to TRBJ1-1; D possibly corresponds to TRBD1 (5 bases). This CDR3 has 12 residues. Germline CDR1 and CDR2: SGHRS and YFSETQ. V gave up 3 bases and J gave up 5 bases, with 8 bases separating them.

V gene TRBV19 combines with J gene TRBJ1-2; TRBD1 agrees at 11 bases. V shed 5 bases, J shed 6 bases, and the junction held 14 bases outside the gene matches. Germline V gives CDR1 LNHDA, CDR2 SQIVND (reference sequence). CDR3 length: 17 residues. Here the CDR3 DNA reads TGTGCCAGTAGTCCCCTATTTCGAGGACAGGGGGCAGATGGCTACACCTTC. Its protein is CASSPLFRGQGADGYTF.

The V and J genes are TRBV30 and TRBJ1-1, with D uncertain. V lost 6 bases, J lost 1 base, and 12 bases lay in between. CDR1 is GTSNPN and CDR2 is SVGIG in the germline V gene (reference sequence). The CDR3 covers 13 residues. Here the CDR3 reads CACQVGPNTEAFF. DNA for the CDR3: TGTGCCTGCCAGGTGGGCCCGAACACTGAAGCTTTCTTT.

The rearrangement uses TRBV11-3 and TRBJ2-7, with a tentative D call TRBD1 (6 bases). Germline V gene lookup returns CDR1 SGHNT and CDR2 YENEEA. The V end lost 5 bases, the J end lost 7 bases, and 24 bases lay between the germline ends. The CDR3 length is 16 residues. The CDR3 sequence: CASSLLTGPNAKEQYF. CDR3 nucleotide sequence: TGTGCCAGCAGCCTACTTACAGGGCCCAACGCTAAGGAGCAGTACTTC.

This chain uses TRBV11-2 with TRBJ2-3; TRBD1 agrees at 7 bases. Germline V CDR1 and CDR2: SGHAT, FQNNGV. There are 15 residues in the CDR3. The junction had 3 bases not matched to a gene; V was cut back by 1 base and J by 2 bases. CDR3 in DNA: TGTGCCAGCAGCTTAGGTGGGACAGACACAGATACGCAGTATTTT. Its protein product is CASSLGGTDTDTQYF.